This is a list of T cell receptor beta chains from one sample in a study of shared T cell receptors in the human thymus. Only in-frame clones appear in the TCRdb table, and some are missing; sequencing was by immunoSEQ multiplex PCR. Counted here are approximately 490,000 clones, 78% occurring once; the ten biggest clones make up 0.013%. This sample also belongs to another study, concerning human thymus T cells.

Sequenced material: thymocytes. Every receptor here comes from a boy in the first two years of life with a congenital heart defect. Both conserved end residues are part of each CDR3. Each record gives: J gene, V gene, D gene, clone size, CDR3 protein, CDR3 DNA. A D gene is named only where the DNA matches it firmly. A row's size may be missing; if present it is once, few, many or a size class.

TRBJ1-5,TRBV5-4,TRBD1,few,CASSLKGRGYRQPQHF,TGTGCCAGCAGCTTGAAGGGCAGGGGGTATCGTCAGCCCCAGCATTTT
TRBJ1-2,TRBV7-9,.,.,CASSPPGAACGYTF,TGTGCCAGCAGTCCCCCGGGAGCGGCATGCGGCTACACCTTC
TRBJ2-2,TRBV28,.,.,CASSFRGEDTGELFF,TGTGCCAGCAGTTTCCGGGGTGAGGACACCGGGGAGCTGTTTTTT
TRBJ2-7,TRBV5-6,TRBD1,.,CASSRGQDLYEQYF,TGTGCCAGCAGCAGGGGACAGGACCTCTACGAGCAGTACTTC
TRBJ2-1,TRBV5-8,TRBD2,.,CASSSDGGTSGLASYNEQFF,TGTGCCAGCAGCTCCGATGGGGGGACTAGCGGCCTCGCCTCCTACAATGAGCAGTTCTTC
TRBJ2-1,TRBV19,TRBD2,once,CASSRPSGRGGNEQFF,TGTGCCAGTAGTCGACCAAGCGGGAGGGGGGGAAATGAGCAGTTCTTC
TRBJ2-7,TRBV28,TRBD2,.,CASSSEREGRHEQYF,TGTGCCAGCAGTTCCGAGCGGGAGGGCCGCCACGAGCAGTACTTC
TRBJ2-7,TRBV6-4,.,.,CASNDGETLYEQYF,TGTGCCAGCAACGACGGGGAGACCCTCTACGAGCAGTACTTC
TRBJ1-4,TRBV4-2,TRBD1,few,CASSQEGWRQGEEKLFF,TGTGCCAGCAGCCAAGAGGGGTGGAGACAGGGGGAGGAAAAACTGTTTTTT
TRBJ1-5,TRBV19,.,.,CASKRRRGNQPQHF,TGTGCCAGTAAACGACGGCGGGGCAATCAGCCCCAGCATTTT
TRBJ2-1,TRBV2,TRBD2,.,CASRGTSGTSSYNEQFF,TGTGCCAGCAGGGGGACTAGCGGAACTTCCTCCTACAATGAGCAGTTCTTC
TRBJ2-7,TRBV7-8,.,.,CASSKGALSSYEQYF,TGTGCCAGCAGTAAAGGGGCTCTGAGCTCCTACGAGCAGTACTTC
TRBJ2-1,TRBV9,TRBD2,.,CASSVGGTSGRAVYNEQFF,TGTGCCAGCAGCGTAGGGGGGACTAGCGGGAGGGCCGTATACAATGAGCAGTTCTTC
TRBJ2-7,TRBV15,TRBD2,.,CATSRARLGGSPYEQYF,TGTGCCACCAGCAGAGCCCGACTGGGGGGGAGCCCCTACGAGCAGTACTTC
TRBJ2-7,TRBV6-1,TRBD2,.,CAMSSGDPYEQYF,TGTGCTATGAGTAGCGGGGACCCCTACGAGCAGTACTTC
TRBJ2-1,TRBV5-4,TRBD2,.,CAGRREGTFNEQFF,TGTGCTGGGAGACGGGAGGGCACATTCAATGAGCAGTTCTTC
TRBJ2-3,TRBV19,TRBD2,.,CASRLAGPTDTQYF,TGTGCCAGCCGACTAGCGGGGCCCACAGATACGCAGTATTTT
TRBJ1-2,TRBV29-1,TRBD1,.,CSVVEWDRGFHGYTF,TGCAGCGTTGTAGAATGGGACAGGGGTTTTCATGGCTACACCTTC
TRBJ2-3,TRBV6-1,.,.,CAILGDCTDTQYF,TGTGCCATCCTAGGGGACTGCACAGATACGCAGTATTTT
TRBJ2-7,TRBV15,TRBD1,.,CATSRDRGQAPYEQYF,TGTGCCACCAGCAGAGATCGGGGACAGGCCCCCTACGAGCAGTACTTC
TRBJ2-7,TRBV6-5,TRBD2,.,CASSYGLAGGYEQYF,TGTGCCAGCAGCTACGGACTAGCGGGAGGTTACGAGCAGTACTTC
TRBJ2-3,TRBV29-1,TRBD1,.,CSAGDRGDTQYF,TGCAGCGCCGGGGACAGGGGGGATACGCAGTATTTT
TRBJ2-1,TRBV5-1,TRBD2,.,CASSFPSGHNEQFF,TGCGCCAGCAGCTTCCCTAGCGGTCACAATGAGCAGTTCTTC
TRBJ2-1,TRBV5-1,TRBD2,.,CASSLWVAGSYNEQFF,TGCGCCAGCAGCTTGTGGGTAGCGGGATCCTACAATGAGCAGTTCTTC
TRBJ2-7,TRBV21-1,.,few,CASSKAGGLAYEQYF,TGTGCCAGCAGCAAAGCGGGGGGACTAGCCTACGAGCAGTACTTC
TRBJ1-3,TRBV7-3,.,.,CASSPTTCRGGASGNTIYF,TGTGCCAGCAGCCCTACCACCTGCCGCGGGGGGGCCTCTGGAAACACCATATATTTT
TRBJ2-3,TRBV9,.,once,CASSTRDFTDTQYF,TGTGCCAGCAGCACCCGGGACTTCACAGATACGCAGTATTTT
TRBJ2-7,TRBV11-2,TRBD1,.,CASSTGQIFYEQYF,TGTGCCAGCAGCACGGGACAGATATTCTACGAGCAGTACTTC
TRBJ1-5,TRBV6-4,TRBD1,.,CASSDPTEMTGEFNQPQHF,TGTGCCAGCAGTGACCCGACAGAAATGACAGGGGAATTCAATCAGCCCCAGCATTTT
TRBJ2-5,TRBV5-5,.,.,CASSPWAGAPQETQYF,TGTGCCAGCAGCCCATGGGCAGGGGCGCCCCAAGAGACCCAGTACTTC
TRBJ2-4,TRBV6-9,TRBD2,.,CAQARASGSSRNIQYF,TGTGCCCAAGCCAGGGCTAGCGGGAGTAGTCGAAACATTCAGTACTTC
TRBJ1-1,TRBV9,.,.,CASRDGGGPLNTEAFF,TGTGCCAGCAGGGACGGGGGGGGTCCCCTGAACACTGAAGCTTTCTTT
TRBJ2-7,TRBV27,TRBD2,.,CASSSPGEGAYEQYF,TGTGCCAGCAGTTCCCCCGGGGAGGGCGCCTACGAGCAGTACTTC
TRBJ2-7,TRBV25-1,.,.,CASSESRVGEQYF,TGTGCCAGCAGTGAAAGCAGGGTGGGCGAGCAGTACTTC
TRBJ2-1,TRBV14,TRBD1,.,CASSQDRDRERNTNEQFF,TGTGCCAGCAGCCAAGATCGGGACAGGGAGAGAAATACGAATGAGCAGTTCTTC
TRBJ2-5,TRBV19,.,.,CASSIGLRIQETQYF,TGTGCCAGTAGTATAGGACTCCGGATCCAAGAGACCCAGTACTTC
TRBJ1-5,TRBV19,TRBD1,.,CASTPGGRPQHF,TGTGCCAGTACTCCAGGGGGGAGGCCCCAGCATTTT
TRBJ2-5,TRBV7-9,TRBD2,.,CASSLRTSGSRETQYF,TGTGCCAGCAGCTTAAGAACTAGCGGGAGCCGTGAGACCCAGTACTTC
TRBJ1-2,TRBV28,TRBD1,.,CASSLFTDRDIGPYGYTF,TGTGCCAGCAGTTTATTCACGGACAGGGACATAGGCCCCTATGGCTACACCTTC
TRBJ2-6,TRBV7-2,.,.,CASSQRPSGANVLTF,TGTGCCAGCAGCCAGAGGCCCTCTGGGGCCAACGTCCTGACTTTC
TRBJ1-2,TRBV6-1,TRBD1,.,CASSLQGFPNYGYTF,TGTGCCAGCAGCCTACAGGGGTTCCCTAACTATGGCTACACCTTC
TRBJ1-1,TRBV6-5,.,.,CASTVQGNTEAFF,TGTGCCAGCACCGTCCAGGGTAACACTGAAGCTTTCTTT
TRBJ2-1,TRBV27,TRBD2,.,CASRPTPGLAANNEQFF,TGTGCCAGCAGGCCAACTCCGGGACTAGCGGCTAACAATGAGCAGTTCTTC
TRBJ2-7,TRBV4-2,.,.,CASSQKRGGRAGQYF,TGTGCCAGCAGCCAGAAGAGGGGGGGCCGGGCGGGGCAGTACTTC
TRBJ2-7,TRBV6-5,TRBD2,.,CASSALAGGPYEQYF,TGTGCCAGCAGCGCCCTAGCGGGAGGACCCTACGAGCAGTACTTC
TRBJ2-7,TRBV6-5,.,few,CASKNRVWSSYEQYF,TGTGCCAGCAAAAACCGGGTGTGGAGCTCCTACGAGCAGTACTTC
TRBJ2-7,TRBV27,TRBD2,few,CASSLRGLAGGEEQYF,TGTGCCAGCAGTTTACGTGGACTAGCGGGAGGGGAGGAGCAGTACTTC
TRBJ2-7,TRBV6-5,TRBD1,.,CASSSDRGSSYEQYF,TGTGCCAGCAGTTCGGACAGGGGAAGCTCCTACGAGCAGTACTTC
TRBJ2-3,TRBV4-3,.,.,CASSQGGRGTDTQYF,TGCGCCAGCAGCCAGGGAGGCCGGGGCACAGATACGCAGTATTTT
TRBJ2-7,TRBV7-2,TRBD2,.,CASSLPLRGGVAYEQYF,TGTGCCAGCAGCTTACCCTTGCGGGGGGGAGTGGCCTACGAGCAGTACTTC
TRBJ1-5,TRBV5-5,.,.,CASSLIEVSNQPQHF,TGTGCCAGCAGCTTGATAGAAGTATCGAACCAGCCCCAGCATTTT
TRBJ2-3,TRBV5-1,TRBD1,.,CASSEGQGRADTQYF,TGCGCCAGCAGCGAGGGACAGGGACGGGCAGATACGCAGTATTTT